This TCR beta chain came from a study of CD8 T cells in Susac syndrome. Random hexamers primed reverse transcription of about 0.5 to 1 ug RNA. Using its own MiXCR run on the immunoSEQ multiplex PCR reads, TCRdb lists one record per CDR3 protein. Here the sample spans about 160,000 distinct CDR3 sequences, approximately 94% being singletons. This clonotype was picked up one time. The CDR3 runs to 14 residues. V gave up 5 bases and J gave up 6 bases; unmatched junction bases: 7. The receptor's source is a human donor with multiple sclerosis. The chain uses TRBV12-3 or TRBV12-4 and TRBJ2-7, with 10 bases fitting TRBD1. Sequencing input: CD4+ T cells from PBMCs. CDR3 in amino acids: CASSPRDRGLEQYF. In DNA form, the CDR3 reads TGTGCCAGCAGTCCGCGGGACAGGGGACTCGAGCAGTACTTC.